The rows below give T cell receptor beta chains drawn from one sample of a study of tumor and adjacent non-tumor tissue in lung cancer. TCRdb re-called the multiplex PCR reads with MiXCR, one entry per CDR3 protein. The sample lists about 86,000 distinct CDR3 sequences, around three quarters seen once, with roughly a fifth in the top ten. The sequencing input was distant non-tumor lung tissue. These receptors originate from a woman in her 50s with non-small cell lung cancer. The conserved cysteine and the conserved F or W are not part of the CDR3 here. Each record gives: CDR3 length, V gene, J gene, D gene, CDR3 protein. A D gene is named only where the DNA matches it firmly.

13	TRBV7-9	TRBJ2-5	.	ASSSSPRAPETQY
13	TRBV12-3/TRBV12-4	TRBJ2-2	.	VSTCHLSVTGELF
14	TRBV11-2	TRBJ1-2	TRBD1	ASILGTGGRRYGYT
14	TRBV6-1	TRBJ2-2	.	ASSEDPRRVTGELF
13	TRBV29-1	TRBJ2-5	TRBD1	SVRQGASLGGTQY
15	TRBV29-1	TRBJ2-5	.	SVEDLRGWGRGGTQY
12	TRBV19	TRBJ2-5	.	ACSIGGSQETQY
12	TRBV24-1	TRBJ1-1	.	ATSGWSGNTEAF
14	TRBV6-1	TRBJ1-5	.	ASSSVGGLSNQPQH
11	TRBV29-1	TRBJ1-1	.	NGTGHLNTEAF
12	TRBV20-1	TRBJ2-7	TRBD1	SATGQGGAYEQY
12	TRBV6-2/TRBV6-3	TRBJ1-1	TRBD1	ASRSTGMNAEAF
12	TRBV5-1	TRBJ1-2	.	ARSVAGRDYGYT
11	TRBV29-1	TRBJ2-1	TRBD1	SVVTGDHNRQF
14	TRBV5-5	TRBJ2-3	.	VSSHPHGLSTDTQY
11	TRBV6-5	TRBJ2-7	TRBD1	ASRRDRGHEQY
17	TRBV4-1	TRBJ2-1	TRBD2	ASSHPGLAGGPFNNERF
17	TRBV4-1	TRBJ2-3	TRBD2	ANSPIRPGTSGRTDTQY
11	TRBV12-3/TRBV12-4	TRBJ2-5	.	VSTPPGRETQY
12	TRBV29-1	TRBJ2-1	TRBD2	SVSHAGGPNEQF
14	TRBV9	TRBJ2-7	TRBD1	ASSPSLWDRGDEQY
11	TRBV6-2/TRBV6-3	TRBJ2-1	.	TGSLVPYNEQF
12	TRBV11-1	TRBJ2-5	TRBD1	ASSSGQGVQTQY
12	TRBV28	TRBJ1-2	.	ASKLLGTTYGYI
12	TRBV12-3/TRBV12-4	TRBJ2-2	TRBD2	ASRAGEWIGDLF
16	TRBV29-1	TRBJ2-3	TRBD1	SVVGQGLTDFRTDTQY
11	TRBV6-2/TRBV6-3	TRBJ2-1	.	ASSLVPYNEQS
14	TRBV4-1	TRBJ2-1	TRBD2	ASSQPPGLTDNEQF
13	TRBV12-5	TRBJ2-1	TRBD1	ARGLQGQGVDEQF
11	TRBV11-2	TRBJ1-5	.	GSSLEMSQPQH
11	TRBV11-2	TRBJ2-7	.	ASSSPNRAGQY
12	TRBV29-1	TRBJ2-5	.	SVADGSSGETEY